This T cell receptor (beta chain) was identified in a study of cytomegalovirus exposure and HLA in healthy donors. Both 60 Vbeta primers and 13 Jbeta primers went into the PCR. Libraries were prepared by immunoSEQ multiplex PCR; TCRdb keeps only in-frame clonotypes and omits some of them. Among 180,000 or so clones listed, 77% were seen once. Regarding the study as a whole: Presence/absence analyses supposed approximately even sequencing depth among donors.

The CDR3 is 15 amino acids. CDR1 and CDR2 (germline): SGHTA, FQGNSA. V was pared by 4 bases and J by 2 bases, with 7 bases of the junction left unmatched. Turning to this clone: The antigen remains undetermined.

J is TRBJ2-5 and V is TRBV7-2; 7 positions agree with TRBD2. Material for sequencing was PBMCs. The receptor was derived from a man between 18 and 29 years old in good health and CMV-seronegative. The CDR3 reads CASSWNLADQETQYF. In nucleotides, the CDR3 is TGTGCCAGCAGCTGGAATCTAGCGGATCAAGAGACCCAGTACTTC.